The 14 T cell receptor beta chains below were found in one sample sequenced in a study of early T cells in non-severe SARS-CoV-2 infection (dated by TCRdb to the early 2020s). The library was generated by 5' RACE. The instrument was a NextSeq 500. TCRdb handled the public reads itself, with Q25 trimming in fastp and clone calling in MiXCR, and kept productive beta chains. CDR3 protein sequences are deduplicated, and each keeps its most common genes and DNA. Within this sample are 55,000 to 70,000 distinct CDR3 sequences, with 10% of them counted one time only. The ten largest clones take up around 8.6% of the sample. Sequencing was done on a sample of whole blood. These receptors all come from an adult who was a healthcare worker with PCR-confirmed SARS-CoV-2 infection or an uninfected control (not recorded which).

This clonotype was seen at least ten times. This chain joins TRBV6-2 or TRBV6-3 and TRBJ2-2, with unresolved D. The CDR3 runs to 13 residues. The germline CDR1 and CDR2 sequences are MNHEY and SVGEGT. Deletions cut 4 bases from V and 3 bases from J, with 6 bases between. The CDR3 reads CASSFYDTGELFF. The CDR3 bases are TGTGCCAGCAGTTTTTACGACACCGGGGAGCTGTTTTTT.

The chain employs TRBV6-1 and TRBJ2-3; no clear D. The germline CDR1 and CDR2 sequences are MNHNS and SASEGT. The CDR3 loop spans 14 amino acids. V lost 7 bases, J lost 6 bases, and 17 bases lay in between. The CDR3: CASTVKGRSDTQYF. CDR3 sequence (DNA): TGTGCCAGCACCGTGAAGGGCAGGTCGGATACGCAGTATTTT.

In this sample, this clonotype turned up many times. The chain is built from TRBV3-1 and TRBJ2-1; TRBD2 matches at 10 bases. There are 20 residues in the CDR3. Germline V lookup: CDR1 LGHDT, CDR2 YNNKEL (reference sequence). Trimming took 4 bases from V and 0 from J; bases not matched to a gene: 15. The CDR3 sequence is CASSPSGVLAGASSYNEQFF. The CDR3 nucleotides read TGTGCCAGCAGCCCCTCAGGGGTTCTAGCGGGAGCCAGCTCCTACAATGAGCAGTTCTTC.

This clonotype was observed a few times. This chain connects TRBV20-1 to TRBJ2-7, with D perhaps TRBD2 (7 bases). Germline CDR1 reads DFQATT; CDR2 reads SNEGSKA (reference sequence). This CDR3 is 13 amino acids long. Trimming took 7 bases from V and 0 from J, leaving 13 bases between them. CDR3 nucleotide sequence: TGCAGTGAGAGGGGGGGAATCTCCTACGAGCAGTACTTC. This encodes CSERGGISYEQYF.

This clonotype was counted a few times. The chain links TRBV10-3 to TRBJ2-5; no clear D gene. Germline V gene sequence: CDR1 ENHRY, CDR2 SYGVKD. The V and J ends lost 3 bases and 5 bases respectively, with 4 bases between them. The CDR3 spans 11 residues. CDR3 bases: TGTGCCATCAGTGACTCGGAGACCCAGTACTTC. Translating gives CAISDSETQYF.

The chain links TRBV4-3 to TRBJ2-1; 13 bases align to TRBD2. Trimming took 3 bases from V and 0 from J; bases not matched to a gene: 8. This CDR3 region has 19 residues. Germline V gives CDR1 LGHNA, CDR2 YSLEER. CDR3 bases: TGCGCCAGCAGCCATCAAGGACTAGCGGGAGTCGGCTCCTACAATGAGCAGTTCTTC. Translating it yields CASSHQGLAGVGSYNEQFF.

V is TRBV6-2 or TRBV6-3 and J is TRBJ2-5, with a tentative D call TRBD1 (6 bases). Germline V lookup: CDR1 MNHEY, CDR2 SVGEGT. V shed 5 bases and J shed 4 bases, with 17 bases lying between them. This CDR3 is built from 15 residues. CDR3 loop: CASSAGTTERETQYF. In DNA, the CDR3 is TGTGCCAGCAGTGCCGGGACAACAGAAAGAGAGACCCAGTACTTC.

This clonotype was recorded at least ten times. This chain uses TRBV6-1 with TRBJ2-5; a possible D gene is TRBD2 (6 bases). Germline-derived CDR1 and CDR2 are MNHNS and SASEGT. The V gene lost 3 bases and the J gene lost 0 bases, with 20 bases spanning the gap. The CDR3 is 18 residues long. The CDR3 protein is CASSDFSSSGAYQETQYF. The CDR3 DNA follows: TGTGCCAGCAGTGATTTCTCTAGTAGCGGAGCGTACCAAGAGACCCAGTACTTC.

This clonotype has ten or more counts. The chain uses TRBV6-6 and TRBJ2-2; no clear D. The CDR3 is 12 amino acids. CDR1 and CDR2 from the germline V gene are MNHNY and SVGAGI (reference sequence). V dropped 6 bases and J dropped 3 bases, with 5 bases sitting between them. CDR3 amino acids: CASRRDTGELFF. As DNA, the CDR3 is TGTGCCAGCAGAAGAGACACCGGGGAGCTGTTTTTT.

In its sample, this clonotype was seen a few times. The genes are TRBV29-1 and TRBJ2-1, with 8 bases matching TRBD2. V gave up 3 bases and J gave up 7 bases; unmatched junction bases: 11. CDR3 size: 15 residues. The germline CDR1 and CDR2 sequences are SQVTM and ANQGSEA. CDR3 protein: CSVEASGWGVNEQFF. The CDR3 coding sequence is TGCAGCGTTGAGGCTAGCGGGTGGGGTGTGAATGAGCAGTTCTTC.

This clonotype has ten or more counts. V gene TRBV2 combines with J gene TRBJ2-1, with 7 positions matching TRBD2. V lost 6 bases, J lost 4 bases, and 9 bases stayed unmatched. Looked up from germline, CDR1 is SNHLY and CDR2 is FYNNEI. The length of the CDR3 is 15 residues. CDR3 sequence reads: CASSPVQAGYNEQFF. CDR3 coding DNA: TGTGCCAGCAGCCCAGTTCAAGCGGGATACAATGAGCAGTTCTTC.

This chain links TRBV10-2 with TRBJ2-7; D might be TRBD1 (6 bases). Germline V gene lookup returns CDR1 WSHSY and CDR2 SAAADI. V was trimmed by 6 bases and J by 5 bases, leaving 17 bases between them. The length of the CDR3 is 14 residues. DNA for the CDR3: TGCGCCAGCAGCCAAGTCACAGGGTTCAACGAGCAGTACTTC. It specifies CASSQVTGFNEQYF.

The chain uses TRBV30 and TRBJ2-7; possibly TRBD1 for D (5 bases). The CDR3 covers 15 residues. Looked up from germline, CDR1 is GTSNPN and CDR2 is SVGIG (reference sequence). Between the trimmed V and J ends, which lost 2 bases and 0 bases, there was a span of 14 bases. Written as DNA, the CDR3 is TGTGCCTGGAGTCCCTTGCAGGGAAGCTCCTACGAGCAGTACTTC. Translated: CAWSPLQGSSYEQYF.

The rearrangement links TRBV18 to TRBJ2-5; D is unresolved. The germline V gene has CDR1 KGHSH and CDR2 LQKENI. The length of the CDR3 is 15 residues. The V end was cut by 3 bases, the J end by 0 bases, with 11 bases between. The CDR3, as DNA: TGTGCCAGCTCACCCAGAAGTACGTACCAAGAGACCCAGTACTTC. This codes for CASSPRSTYQETQYF. The full variable domain, its missing parts supplied by reference TRBV18 and TRBJ2-5, is NAGVMQNPRHLVRRRGQEARLRCSPMKGHSHVYWYRQLPEEGLKFMVYLQKENIIDESGMPKERFSAEFPKEGPSILRIQQVVRGDSAAYFCASSPRSTYQETQYFGPGTRLLVL.